This TCR beta chain was observed in a study of CD4 and CD8 cells across lung adenocarcinoma regions. TCRdb independently ran MiXCR on the PCR reads; one entry per CDR3 protein. The sample lists about 11,000 distinct CDR3 sequences, approximately 50% occurring once. CDR1 is MNHNS and CDR2 is SASEGT in the germline V gene. This CDR3 comprises 16 residues. Samples came from patients with localized non-small cell lung adenocarcinoma. About this clonotype itself: One end of the junction does not line up with germline, which may come from a read error.

The sequencing input was CD8+ T cells from the center of a lung tumor. This chain uses TRBV6-1 with TRBJ2-3; 7 nucleotides match TRBD1. The sequence derives from a female donor with lung adenocarcinoma. The CD4 and CD8 labels of this study may be unreliable. CDR3 sequence: CASSPRGHSAKDMQYF. The CDR3 DNA reads as TGTGCCAGCAGTCCTAGGGGGCACTCAGCCAAAGATATGCAGTATTTT.